The present T cell receptor (beta chain) was sequenced within a study of shared clonotypes between healthy human individuals. Across the study: Donors consisted of two women and a few men between 18 and 49.

Study findings and constraints: Relative to their counterparts shared across all four donors, non-shared clonotypes exhibited diminished generation probabilities.

Of note for this clone: What it recognizes is unknown.

Data came from immunoSEQ multiplex PCR; TCRdb stores just in-frame clones and leaves some out. The sample lists roughly 2,000,000 clones; about 95% were seen once. CD8 cells regarded as naive lacked CD45RO, were positively chosen for CCR7, and omitted terminally differentiated effector memory CD45RA+ cells. CDR1 and CDR2 (germline): ENHRY, SYGVKD. The V and J ends lost 3 bases and 7 bases respectively, with 16 bases between them. This CDR3 has 15 residues. The specimen sequenced was naive CD8+ T cells sorted from blood. J is TRBJ2-1 and V is TRBV10-3; D remains ambiguous. The sequence came from a man younger than 30 in good health. The CDR3 region is CAISDFGVFENEQFF. Written as DNA, the CDR3 is TGTGCCATCAGTGACTTTGGGGTATTCGAGAATGAGCAGTTCTTC.